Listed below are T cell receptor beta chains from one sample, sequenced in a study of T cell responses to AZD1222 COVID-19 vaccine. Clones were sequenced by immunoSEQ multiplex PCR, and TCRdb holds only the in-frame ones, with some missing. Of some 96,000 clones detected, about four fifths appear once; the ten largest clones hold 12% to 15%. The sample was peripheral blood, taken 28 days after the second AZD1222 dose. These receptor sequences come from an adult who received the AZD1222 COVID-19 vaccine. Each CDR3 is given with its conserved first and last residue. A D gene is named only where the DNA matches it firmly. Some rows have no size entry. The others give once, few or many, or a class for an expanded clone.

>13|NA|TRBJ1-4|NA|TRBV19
TGTGCCAGTAGAATCCGGGCAGGTGAAAAACTGTTTTTT
CASRIRAGEKLFF
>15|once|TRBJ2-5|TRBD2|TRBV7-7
TGTGCCAGCAGCTTAGGACTAGCGGGGGGTGAGACCCAGTACTTC
CASSLGLAGGETQYF
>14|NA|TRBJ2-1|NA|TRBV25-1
TGTGCCAGCATGGGGCAAGATCTTTACAATGAGCAGTTCTTC
CASMGQDLYNEQFF
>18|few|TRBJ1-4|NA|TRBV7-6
TGTGCCAGCAGCAAAGTTGAGGTTTCGGGGGGAGCTAATGAAAAACTGTTTTTT
CASSKVEVSGGANEKLFF
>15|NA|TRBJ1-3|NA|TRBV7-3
TGTGCCAGCAGCGCCGATCCAGGGCCCGGAAACACCATATATTTT
CASSADPGPGNTIYF
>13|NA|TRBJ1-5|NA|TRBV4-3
TGCGCCAGCAGCCAGGACCTGGGGCAGCCCCAGCATTTT
CASSQDLGQPQHF
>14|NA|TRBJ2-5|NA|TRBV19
TGTGCCAGTAGTATTAGGAGGGGGCTTGAGACCCAGTACTTC
CASSIRRGLETQYF
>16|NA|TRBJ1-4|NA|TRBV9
TGTGCCAGCAGCGTAGACAGGGCTGGTGCTAGGGAAAAACTGTTTTTT
CASSVDRAGAREKLFF
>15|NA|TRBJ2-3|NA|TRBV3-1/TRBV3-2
TGTGCCAGCACCAGAGAAGCATCTAGCACAGATACGCAGTATTTT
CASTREASSTDTQYF
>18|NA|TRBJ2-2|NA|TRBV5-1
TGCGCCAGCAGCTTGGCCGGTGATTGGGAGACGAACACCGGGGAGCTGTTTTTT
CASSLAGDWETNTGELFF
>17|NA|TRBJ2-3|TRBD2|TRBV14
TGTGCCAGCAGCCAATCACTAGCGGGATCTAGCACAGATACGCAGTATTTT
CASSQSLAGSSTDTQYF
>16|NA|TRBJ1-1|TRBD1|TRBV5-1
TGCGCCAGCAGCCCGGGACAGGGGGCGCGCAGGACTGAAGCTTTCTTT
CASSPGQGARRTEAFF
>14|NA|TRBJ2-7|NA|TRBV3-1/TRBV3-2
TGTGCCAGCAGCCAAAGCTCATTTTCGTACGAGCAGTACTTC
CASSQSSFSYEQYF
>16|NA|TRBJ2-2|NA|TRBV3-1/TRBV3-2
TGTGCCAGCAGCCAAGTTTTAACCAGGAACACCGGGGAGCTGTTTTTT
CASSQVLTRNTGELFF
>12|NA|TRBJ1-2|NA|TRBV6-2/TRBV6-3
TGTGCCAGCAGTTACTCGACAGTGGGCTACACCTTC
CASSYSTVGYTF
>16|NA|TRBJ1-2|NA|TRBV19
TGTGCCAGTAGTTCCCAAGGGACGGATGCTAACTATGGCTACACCTTC
CASSSQGTDANYGYTF
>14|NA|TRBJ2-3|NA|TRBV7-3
TGTGCCAGCAGCTCGGGACTTAACACAGATACGCAGTATTTT
CASSSGLNTDTQYF
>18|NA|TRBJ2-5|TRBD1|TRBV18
TGTGCCAGCTCACCCACTTCTATAGGGGGCTCAGATGGAGAGACCCAGTACTTC
CASSPTSIGGSDGETQYF
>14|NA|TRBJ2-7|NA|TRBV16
TGTGCCAGCAGCTTGGGACTGGCCTCCTACGAGCAGTACTTC
CASSLGLASYEQYF
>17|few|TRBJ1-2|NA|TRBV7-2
TGTGCCAGCAGCTTAATTGGACGGAGGATTTTAAACTATGGCTACACCTTC
CASSLIGRRILNYGYTF
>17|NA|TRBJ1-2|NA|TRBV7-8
TGTGCCAGCACCCCGGCTGGCCGGGACACCATCCCGAGGGGCTACACCTTC
CASTPAGRDTIPRGYTF
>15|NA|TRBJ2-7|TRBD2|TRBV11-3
TGTGCCAGCAGCGGAGGGATGGCGGGAGGTGGTGAGCAGTACTTC
CASSGGMAGGGEQYF
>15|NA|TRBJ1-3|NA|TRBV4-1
TGCGCCAGCAGCCAATCCAGGAATACTGGAAACACCATATATTTT
CASSQSRNTGNTIYF
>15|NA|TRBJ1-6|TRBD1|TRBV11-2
TGTGCCAGCAGCGGGCAGGGGGCCGCGAATTCACCCCTCCACTTT
CASSGQGAANSPLHF
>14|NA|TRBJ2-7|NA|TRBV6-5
TGTGCCAGCGCCCCCACGGCGGGTACCTACGAGCAGTACTTC
CASAPTAGTYEQYF
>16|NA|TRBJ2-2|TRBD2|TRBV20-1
TGCAGTGCTAGTACCGAGCGGGACCGGAACACCGGGGAGCTGTTTTTT
CSASTERDRNTGELFF
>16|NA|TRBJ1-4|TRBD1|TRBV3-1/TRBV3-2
TGTGCCAGCAGCCCGTCCACCGGGACAGGGTCTTCAAAACTGTTTTTT
CASSPSTGTGSSKLFF
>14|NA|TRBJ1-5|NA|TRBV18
TGTGCCAGCTCACCCGTCCGGGAGAATCAGCCCCAGCATTTT
CASSPVRENQPQHF
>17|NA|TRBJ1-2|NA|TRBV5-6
TGTGCCAGCAGCTTGGTTCAGGCGGGGTCCACCCGAGGTGGCTACACCTTC
CASSLVQAGSTRGGYTF
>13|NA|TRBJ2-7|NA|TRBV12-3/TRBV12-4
TGTGCCAGCAGCCGGGATTACGGTTACGAGCAGTACTTC
CASSRDYGYEQYF
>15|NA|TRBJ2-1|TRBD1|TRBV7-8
TGTGCCAGCAGCTTAAAGGGACAGATCCCTAATGAGCAGTTCTTC
CASSLKGQIPNEQFF
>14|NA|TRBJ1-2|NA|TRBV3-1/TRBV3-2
TGTGCCAGCAGCCAAGGAGGCAGGGCCTATGGCTACACCTTC
CASSQGGRAYGYTF
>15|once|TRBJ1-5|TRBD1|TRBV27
TGTGCCAGCAGACAACGGACAGGGCACAATCAGCCCCAGCATTTT
CASRQRTGHNQPQHF
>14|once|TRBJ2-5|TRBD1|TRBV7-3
TGTGCCAGCAGCCACGGGACAGGGCAAGAGACCCAGTACTTC
CASSHGTGQETQYF
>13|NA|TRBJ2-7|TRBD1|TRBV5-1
TGCGCCAGCAGCTTGGGACAGGGCGACGAGCAGTACTTC
CASSLGQGDEQYF
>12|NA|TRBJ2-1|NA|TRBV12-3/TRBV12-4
TGTGCCAGCAGTTTGCCTCCCAGTGAGCAGTTCTTC
CASSLPPSEQFF
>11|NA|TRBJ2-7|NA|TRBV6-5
TGTGCCAGCAGGGACCCCTACGAGCAGTACTTC
CASRDPYEQYF
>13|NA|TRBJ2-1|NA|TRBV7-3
TGTGCCAGCAGCCGAGCCGCCCGGACCGAGCAGTTCTTC
CASSRAARTEQFF
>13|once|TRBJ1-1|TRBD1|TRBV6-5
TGTGCCAGCACGAGGGACAGGGTCACTGAAGCTTTCTTT
CASTRDRVTEAFF
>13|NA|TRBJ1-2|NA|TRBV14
TGTGCCAGCAGCCAAAGCCGACAGACTGGCTACACCTTC
CASSQSRQTGYTF
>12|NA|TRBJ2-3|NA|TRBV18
TGTGCCAGCTCACCACCGGGCGATACGCAGTATTTT
CASSPPGDTQYF
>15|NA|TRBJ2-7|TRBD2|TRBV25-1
TGTGCCAGCAGTGAAAGGGAGGGTGCGGGATACGAGCAGTACTTC
CASSEREGAGYEQYF
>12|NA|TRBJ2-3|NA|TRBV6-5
TGTGCCAGCAGTTACTATCCGGGAGAGGAGTATTTT
CASSYYPGEEYF
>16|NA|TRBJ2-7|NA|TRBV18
TGTGCCAGCTCACTCTCTACCCAGGGGTCGCCGGGCGAGCAGTACTTC
CASSLSTQGSPGEQYF
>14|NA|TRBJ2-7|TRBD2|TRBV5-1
TGCGCCAGCAGCTTGGCTAGCGGGAGCTACGAGCAGTACTTC
CASSLASGSYEQYF
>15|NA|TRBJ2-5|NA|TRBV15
TGTGCCACCAGCAGAGATCAACGGAATCAAGAGACCCAGTACTTC
CATSRDQRNQETQYF
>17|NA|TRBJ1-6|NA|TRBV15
TGTGCCACCAGCAGAAACCCGAGAGGGACCTCCCCGTCAGCCCTCCACTTT
CATSRNPRGTSPSALHF
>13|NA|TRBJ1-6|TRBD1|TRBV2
TGTGCCAGCAGTGGGGACAGGGGTTCACCCCTCCACTTT
CASSGDRGSPLHF
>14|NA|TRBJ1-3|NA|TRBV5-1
TGCGCCAGCAGCTTCCGGGGTGGTGGAAACACCATATATTTT
CASSFRGGGNTIYF
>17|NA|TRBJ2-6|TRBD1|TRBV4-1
TGCGCCAGCAGCCAATCTGTGACAGGGGCTGGGGCCAACGTCCTGACTTTC
CASSQSVTGAGANVLTF
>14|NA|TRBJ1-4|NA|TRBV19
TGTGCCAGTAAGGTCGGCAGCGGGGCTGAAAAACTGTTTTTT
CASKVGSGAEKLFF